This is a list of T cell receptor beta chains from one sample in a study of beta chain features in type 1 diabetes. The method was immunoSEQ multiplex PCR; TCRdb's version includes in-frame clones alone and lacks a portion of them. There are 430,000 or so clones in the sample; more than 9.5% occur only once, and roughly 0.046% lies in the top ten. Source material: naive CD4+ T cells from blood. The origin of the receptors is a woman in her late teens or twenties in good health. Both conserved end residues are part of each CDR3.

J,V,CDR3
TRBJ1-5,TRBV7-2,CASSSTSVGRPQHF
TRBJ1-2,TRBV2,CATAQGFGYGYTF
TRBJ2-7,TRBV18,CASSPPQPYSYEQYF
TRBJ1-2,TRBV28,CASSSDVQGATRRAYGYTF
TRBJ2-7,TRBV7-8,CASSLGPGLDSYEQYF
TRBJ1-1,TRBV9,CASSPRQGYTEAFF
TRBJ2-6,TRBV6-5,CASSSSGANVLTF
TRBJ2-5,TRBV5-6,CASSLTETQYF
TRBJ2-1,TRBV5-1,CASSLVSSGRYEQFF
TRBJ1-6,TRBV9,CASSGGQGANNSPLHF
TRBJ2-3,TRBV7-6,CASSTPQGTGTDTQYF
TRBJ2-1,TRBV2,CASREYRSRVF
TRBJ1-3,TRBV7-2,CASSLETLNTIYF
TRBJ2-7,TRBV4-3,CASSQVRSGASSYEQYF
TRBJ1-2,TRBV9,CASSVDSGANYGYTF
TRBJ2-3,TRBV7-3,CASSPNPGGGRFF
TRBJ1-5,TRBV7-2,CASSLQGMQPQHF
TRBJ1-5,TRBV11-2,CASSAEGQPQHF
TRBJ2-1,TRBV4-1,CASSRTGGEQFF
TRBJ2-1,TRBV29-1,CSVERARIQFF
TRBJ1-4,TRBV7-8,CASSTRDIKGKLFF
TRBJ1-5,TRBV10-3,CAAADPLGNQPQHF
TRBJ2-3,TRBV2,CASSLSGLGTDTQYF
TRBJ2-7,TRBV29-1,CSVVVRATYEQYF
TRBJ2-7,TRBV7-2,CASSTQDSTYEQYF
TRBJ1-5,TRBV9,CASSPGVRGPHQPQHF